These 32 T cell receptor beta chains share one sample of origin, sequenced in a study of T cell changes during pregnancy in multiple sclerosis. TCRdb's copy holds only in-frame clones and misses some; the assay was immunoSEQ multiplex PCR. This table has 55,000 to 85,000 clones, approximately 90% appearing once. The sequenced sample was peripheral blood, obtained after pregnancy. The receptors were gathered from a female donor with multiple sclerosis, enrolled in a pregnancy study.

The V and J genes are TRBV11-1 and TRBJ2-7; D call uncertain. Trimming took off 2 bases at V and 9 bases at J, with 14 bases between the two ends. CDR3 size: 13 residues. The germline CDR1 and CDR2 sequences are SGHAT and FQDESV (reference sequence). The CDR3 reads CASSLIASEGQYF. Here the CDR3 DNA reads TGTGCCAGCAGCTTAATAGCATCAGAAGGGCAGTACTTC.

The chain is built from TRBV19 and TRBJ2-2; D is unresolved. This CDR3 spans 15 amino acids. Trimming left V 3 bases short and J 5 bases short, with 13 bases between. Germline lookup yields CDR1 LNHDA and CDR2 SQIVND (reference sequence). For the CDR3, the DNA is TGTGCCAGTAGTATCCCCTATCGAGAGACCGGGGAGCTGTTTTTT. This gives the protein CASSIPYRETGELFF.

The chain uses TRBV6-6 and TRBJ2-1, with 12 positions matching TRBD2. This CDR3 has 16 residues. The germline CDR1 and CDR2 sequences are MNHNY and SVGAGI (reference sequence). V gave up 5 bases and J gave up 6 bases; unmatched junction bases: 8. For the CDR3, the DNA is TGTGCCAGCAGTCGCGCTAGCGGGAGGGCCGGCAATGAGCAGTTCTTC. Translating gives CASSRASGRAGNEQFF.

This chain links TRBV19 with TRBJ2-2; the D gene is possibly TRBD1 (6 bases). Trimming took off 4 bases at V and 2 bases at J, with 11 bases between the two ends. Looked up from germline, CDR1 is LNHDA and CDR2 is SQIVND (reference sequence). The CDR3 contains 15 residues. Written as DNA, the CDR3 is TGTGCCAGTAGTACAGGACAGACAAACACCGGGGAGCTGTTTTTT. Translation gives CASSTGQTNTGELFF.

The DNA for the CDR3 is TGTGCCAGTAGTATAGGGGCAGGGTCAGATACGCAGTATTTT. Translated: CASSIGAGSDTQYF. V gene TRBV19 combines with J gene TRBJ2-3, with D tentatively TRBD1 (5 bases). In germline, CDR1 is LNHDA, CDR2 SQIVND (reference sequence). Trimming pared 1 base from V and 4 bases from J, leaving 9 bases between. The CDR3 extends over 14 amino acids.

J is TRBJ2-6 and V is TRBV19; D perhaps matches TRBD1 (6 bases). Trimming left V 10 bases short and J 0 bases short, with 13 bases between. The CDR3 sequence is 15 residues long. Germline loops: CDR1 LNHDA, CDR2 SQIVND (reference sequence). The CDR3 here is CATSLDSSGANVLTF. In nucleotides, the CDR3 is TGTGCCACCTCCCTGGACAGCTCTGGGGCCAACGTCCTGACTTTC.

The chain couples TRBV11-2 to TRBJ2-5, with 8 bases lining up with TRBD1. The CDR3 is 17 amino acids. CDR1 and CDR2 from the germline V gene are SGHAT and FQNNGV. Unmatched junction bases numbered 12, after V lost 1 base and J lost 5 bases. DNA for the CDR3: TGTGCCAGCAGCTTAGGGGCAGGGGGCAGCTTTGAGGAGACCCAGTACTTC. Encoded protein: CASSLGAGGSFEETQYF.

This rearrangement joins TRBV11-2 to TRBJ1-4; a possible D gene is TRBD1 (6 bases). Trimming removed 5 bases at V and 8 bases at J, with 9 bases between. The CDR3 has 12 residues. Per germline, CDR1 SGHAT and CDR2 FQNNGV. CDR3 bases: TGTGCCAGCAGCCACAGGGTCGAAAAACTGTTTTTT. Translation gives CASSHRVEKLFF.

The chain joins TRBV10-1 to TRBJ2-7, with D unclear. The germline gives CDR1 WNHNN, CDR2 SYGVQD (reference sequence). The germline V and J ends were trimmed by 2 bases and 2 bases, with 13 bases remaining between them. This CDR3 has 15 residues. Written as DNA, the CDR3 is TGCGCCAGCAGTGAGGGAACAGACGAAGCCTACGAGCAGTACTTC. It encodes CASSEGTDEAYEQYF.

The CDR3 DNA reads TGTGCCAGCAGCCAAGATCTACCCGACAATCAGCCCCAGCATTTT. This codes for CASSQDLPDNQPQHF. This chain links TRBV4-2 with TRBJ1-5; D ambiguous. V was pared by 0 bases and J by 3 bases, with 9 bases between. From germline, CDR1 is LGHNA and CDR2 YNFKEQ. The CDR3 has 15 amino acids.

The DNA for the CDR3 is TGTGCCAGCTCACCACCTAAATACAGGGGGCAAGAGACCCAGTACTTC. It codes for CASSPPKYRGQETQYF. This chain joins TRBV18 and TRBJ2-5, with 8 nucleotides matching TRBD1. There are 16 residues in the CDR3. Germline V CDR1 and CDR2: KGHSH, LQKENI. Trimming removed 0 bases from V and 2 bases from J; junction bases left unmatched: 5. The full variable domain, its missing parts supplied by reference TRBV18 and TRBJ2-5, is NAGVMQNPRHLVRRRGQEARLRCSPMKGHSHVYWYRQLPEEGLKFMVYLQKENIIDESGMPKERFSAEFPKEGPSILRIQQVVRGDSAAYFCASSPPKYRGQETQYFGPGTRLLVL.

The chain employs TRBV5-1 and TRBJ1-1, with unresolved D. This CDR3 has 16 residues. Germline V CDR1 and CDR2: SGHRS, YFSETQ. V dropped 0 bases and J dropped 2 bases, with 14 bases sitting between them. The CDR3 coding sequence is TGCGCCAGCAGCTTGGACCTCTACGGAGCCAACACTGAAGCTTTCTTT. Amino acid sequence: CASSLDLYGANTEAFF.

J is TRBJ2-7 and V is TRBV2; 11 nucleotides line up with TRBD2. Germline CDR1 reads SNHLY; CDR2 reads FYNNEI. The CDR3 length is 17 residues. Germline trimming cut 5 bases from V and 0 bases from J; bases unmatched to any gene: 9. This chain's CDR3 is CASSPEGLAVPSYEQYF. In DNA form, the CDR3 reads TGTGCCAGCAGTCCGGAGGGACTAGCGGTCCCCTCCTACGAGCAGTACTTC.

The CDR3 coding sequence is TGTGCCAGCAGTGAAGCAGACTGGCGGGAGACCCAGTACTTC. Translation: CASSEADWRETQYF. The chain employs TRBV2 and TRBJ2-5; D unclear. Per germline, CDR1 SNHLY and CDR2 FYNNEI. Trimming stripped 0 bases from V and 5 bases from J, with 10 bases between. The CDR3 totals 14 residues.

A word on this clone: An end of the junction does not agree with germline; a read error may underlie this. This chain joins TRBV7-7 and TRBJ2-1; D perhaps matches TRBD1 (5 bases). The CDR3 has 14 residues. The germline gives CDR1 SSHAT, CDR2 FNYEAQ (reference sequence). This CDR3 reads CASSLGANSNEQFF. In DNA, the CDR3 is TGTGCTAGCAGCTTAGGGGCTAATTCCAATGAGCAGTTCTTC.

The chain recombines TRBV19 with TRBJ1-4; 8 bases are shared with TRBD1. This CDR3 is 14 amino acids long. V lost 6 bases, J lost 4 bases, and 4 bases stayed unmatched. Per germline, CDR1 LNHDA and CDR2 SQIVND (reference sequence). The CDR3 is CASSGQGYNEKLFF. In DNA form, the CDR3 reads TGTGCCAGTAGCGGACAGGGCTATAATGAAAAACTGTTTTTT.

V gene TRBV6-1 combines with J gene TRBJ2-3, with D perhaps TRBD2 (6 bases). Trimming removed 7 bases at V and 4 bases at J, with 15 bases between. The CDR3 is made up of 14 amino acids. Germline CDR1 and CDR2: MNHNS and SASEGT. CDR3 DNA sequence: TGTGCCAGCATCCCCCCTGGAGGGGCAGATACGCAGTATTTT. Translating it yields CASIPPGGADTQYF.

The chain recombines TRBV28 with TRBJ2-7; 11 nucleotides align to TRBD2. The CDR3 totals 15 residues. Unmatched junction bases numbered 14, after V lost 10 bases and J lost 6 bases. Germline CDR1 is MDHEN and CDR2 is SYDVKM. CDR3 DNA sequence: TGTGCCACCACACTAGCGGGAGTCCTTAGTTCCGAGCAGTACTTC. Protein sequence: CATTLAGVLSSEQYF.

The sample holds one count of this clone. V and J are TRBV5-1 and TRBJ2-7, with 9 bases lining up with TRBD2. V trimming: 1 base; J trimming: 3 bases; junction bases outside the gene matches: 5. This CDR3 is 15 amino acids long. CDR1 is SGHRS and CDR2 is YFSETQ in the germline V gene. CDR3 amino acids: CASSLSSGRVYEQYF. The CDR3 nucleotides read TGCGCCAGCAGCTTGAGTAGCGGGAGAGTCTACGAGCAGTACTTC.

In the case of this clone: Other DNA sequences in the sample encode the same CDR3. The rearrangement links TRBV9 to TRBJ2-5, with 10 bases lining up with TRBD2. CDR1 is SGDLS and CDR2 is YYNGEE in the germline V gene. The CDR3 covers 16 residues. The ends lost 4 bases at V and 5 bases at J; junction bases unmatched: 11. CDR3 coding DNA: TGTGCCAGCAGCCCCAGGCTAGCGGGAGAGAGGGAGACCCAGTACTTC. This translates into CASSPRLAGERETQYF.

This chain links TRBV4-1 with TRBJ2-1; 14 bases are shared with TRBD2. Germline CDR1 reads MGHRA; CDR2 reads YSYEKL. The CDR3 loop spans 21 amino acids. With 4 bases clipped from V and 6 bases from J, the junction kept 20 bases outside the gene matches. The CDR3, as DNA: TGCGCCAGCAGCCGCCGCCCGGGACTAGCGGGAGATTTAGGCGAACGCAATGAGCAGTTCTTC. This sequence encodes CASSRRPGLAGDLGERNEQFF.

This chain links TRBV27 with TRBJ1-5; the match to TRBD1 covers 9 bases. After removal of 5 bases from V and 1 base from J, the junction contained 6 bases not matched to a gene. Germline lookup yields CDR1 MNHEY and CDR2 SMNVEV (reference sequence). There are 16 residues in the CDR3. This CDR3 is CASSTTGTGSNQPQHF. For the CDR3, the DNA is TGTGCCAGCAGTACGACCGGGACAGGGAGCAATCAGCCCCAGCATTTT.

The chain joins TRBV29-1 to TRBJ2-2; D uncertain. This CDR3 is built from 14 residues. With 1 base removed from V and 5 bases from J, the gap between germline ends came to 11 bases. In germline, CDR1 is SQVTM, CDR2 ANQGSEA. The CDR3 DNA reads as TGCAGCGTTGAAGTCTCCGACATTACCGGGGAGCTGTTTTTT. Its protein is CSVEVSDITGELFF.

This chain uses TRBV12-5 with TRBJ2-1; D call uncertain. V was cut by 0 bases and J by 8 bases, with 5 bases left in between. CDR3 length equals 12 residues. Germline V CDR1 and CDR2: LGHNT, FRNRAP. The CDR3 sequence: CASGLVTDEQFF. For the CDR3, the DNA is TGTGCTAGTGGTTTGGTTACGGATGAGCAGTTCTTC.

This chain links TRBV18 with TRBJ1-5; 8 bases are shared with TRBD1. There are 18 residues in the CDR3. V was clipped by 0 bases and J by 3 bases; unmatched bases: 10. CDR1 is KGHSH and CDR2 is LQKENI in the germline V gene. The DNA of the CDR3 is TGTGCCAGCTCACCACCGTCAACAGGGGGGAGAAACAATCAGCCCCAGCATTTT. Translation gives CASSPPSTGGRNNQPQHF.

This clone was seen more than once but under ten times. V is TRBV7-9 and J is TRBJ1-5, with a tentative D call TRBD1 (6 bases). This CDR3 is built from 13 residues. The germline CDR1 and CDR2 sequences are SEHNR and FQNEAQ (reference sequence). Trimming removed 5 bases from V and 4 bases from J, with 9 bases in between. The CDR3 is CASSTGLNQPQHF. The CDR3 bases are TGTGCCAGCAGCACAGGGCTGAATCAGCCCCAGCATTTT.

The J gene is TRBJ2-7, the V gene TRBV21-1; the table's D call, TRBD2, has no DNA check behind it. TRBV21-1 is assigned pseudogene status. The CDR3 sequence is 14 residues long. The CDR3 region is CASRTRTDTYEQYF. The CDR3 nucleotides read TGTGCCAGCAGAACTCGGACTGATACCTACGAGCAGTACTTC.

Details on this clone: Because the CDR3's place on the DNA is in doubt, the DNA is left out and the CDR3 is given as listed by TCRdb. J is TRBJ2-1 and V is TRBV28; no check of the table's D call, TRBD2, against the DNA was made. The CDR3 is made up of 12 amino acids, end residues included. Germline V gene data show CDR1 as MDHEN and CDR2 as SYDVKM. CDR3 residues: CASSSFAGGAFF.

The chain employs TRBV28 and TRBJ2-5; 8 bases agree with TRBD1. This CDR3 is built from 19 residues. V was pared by 1 base and J by 5 bases, with 18 bases of the junction left unmatched. Germline-derived CDR1 and CDR2 are MDHEN and SYDVKM. The CDR3 here is CASSLYGAVLTGVLETQYF. In DNA, the CDR3 is TGTGCCAGCAGTTTATACGGGGCAGTACTGACAGGGGTGTTGGAGACCCAGTACTTC.

The CDR3 sequence is CASSIGQNTEAFF. DNA of the CDR3: TGTGCCAGTAGTATCGGACAGAACACTGAAGCTTTCTTT. The V call is TRBV19, the J call TRBJ1-1, with D maybe TRBD1 (5 bases). Germline V gene sequence: CDR1 LNHDA, CDR2 SQIVND (reference sequence). The length of the CDR3 is 13 residues. V lost 3 bases and J 1 base, leaving 6 bases between the germline ends.

The chain combines TRBV7-4 with TRBJ1-1, with 7 bases lining up with TRBD1. This CDR3 contains 14 residues. Germline-derived CDR1 and CDR2 are SGHVT and SQSDAQ. J gave up 5 bases and V 4 bases, and 7 bases lay outside the gene matches. The CDR3 reads CASSSGQEGTEAFF. CDR3 nucleotide sequence: TGTGCCAGCAGCTCAGGACAGGAGGGGACTGAAGCTTTCTTT.

This sequence joins TRBV6-6 and TRBJ2-7; 8 bases align to TRBD2. The germline CDR1 and CDR2 sequences are MNHNY and SVGAGI (reference sequence). Trimming removed 6 bases from V and 4 bases from J; junction bases left unmatched: 5. This CDR3 is built from 13 residues. The CDR3 loop is CASREAGGYEQYF. CDR3 nucleotides: TGTGCCAGCAGAGAGGCGGGAGGATACGAGCAGTACTTC.